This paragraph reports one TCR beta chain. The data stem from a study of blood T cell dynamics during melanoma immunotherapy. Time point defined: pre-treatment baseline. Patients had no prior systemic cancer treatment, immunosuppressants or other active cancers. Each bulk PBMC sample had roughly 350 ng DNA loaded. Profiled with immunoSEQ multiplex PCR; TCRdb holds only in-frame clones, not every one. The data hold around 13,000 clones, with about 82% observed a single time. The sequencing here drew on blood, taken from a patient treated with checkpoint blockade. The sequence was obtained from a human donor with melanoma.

CDR3 coding DNA: TGTGCCAGCAGCTTGGTGGGGCCCTTTATGAGCAATCAGCCCCAGCATTTT. Translating it yields CASSLVGPFMSNQPQHF. The rearrangement uses TRBV5-8 and TRBJ1-5, with D possibly being TRBD1 (5 bases). V lost 0 bases, J lost 1 base, and 14 bases lay in between. Germline CDR1 SGHTS, CDR2 YDEGEE. The CDR3 is 17 amino acids.